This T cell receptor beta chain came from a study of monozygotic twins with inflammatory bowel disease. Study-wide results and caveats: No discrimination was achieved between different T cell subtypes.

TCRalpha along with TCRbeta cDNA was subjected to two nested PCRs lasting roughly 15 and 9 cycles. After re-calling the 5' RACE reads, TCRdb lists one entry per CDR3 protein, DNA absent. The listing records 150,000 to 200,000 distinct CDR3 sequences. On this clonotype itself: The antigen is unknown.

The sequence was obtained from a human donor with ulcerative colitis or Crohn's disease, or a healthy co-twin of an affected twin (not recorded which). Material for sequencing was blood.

The CDR3 protein is CSARDSQGNEQYF. The chain combines TRBV20-1 with TRBJ2-7; the D call of TRBD1 rests on TCRdb alone, since no DNA is present to check it. Germline loops: CDR1 DFQATT, CDR2 SNEGSKA (reference sequence). CDR3 size: 13 residues.